The next 3 T cell receptor beta chains were all read from a single sample in a study of blood T cell repertoires in COVID-19 (dated by TCRdb to 2020 to 2022). The library came from the immunoSEQ multiplex PCR assay. TCRdb took this table from immuneACCESS and kept in-frame rearrangements with V and J called. Such tables lack part of the clones; where checked against another copy, unresolved V genes explain under half of the gap, and the rest is unexplained. The sample profile shows around 230,000 clones; roughly 91% of them were found once. Of the sample, roughly 4% is held by the ten largest clones. The sequenced sample consisted of PBMCs or T cells enriched from blood (not recorded which). Receptors originate from a woman in her 30s with acute COVID-19.

This clone was observed a single time. This CDR3 is CAITGGSYQETQYF. DNA of the CDR3: TGTGCCATCACAGGGGGCAGCTACCAAGAGACCCAGTACTTC. The rearrangement joins TRBV6-5 to TRBJ2-5, with TRBD1 identical over 9 bases. V lost 10 bases to trimming and J lost 0 bases; unmatched junction nucleotides: 6. This CDR3 has 14 amino acids. Germline-derived CDR1 and CDR2 are MNHEY and SVGAGI.

The chain employs TRBV28 and TRBJ1-1, with D possibly matching TRBD1 (6 bases). The CDR3 runs 15 residues. The V gene lost 0 bases and the J gene lost 6 bases, with 14 bases spanning the gap. Looked up from germline, CDR1 is MDHEN and CDR2 is SYDVKM. Written as DNA, the CDR3 is TGTGCCAGCAGTTTATGGGCAGGGGAGGGATCTGAAGCTTTCTTT. It yields the protein CASSLWAGEGSEAFF.

The rearrangement joins TRBV27 to TRBJ1-2, with 7 bases identical to TRBD1. The V segment lost 6 bases and the J segment 5 bases; nucleotides outside the gene matches: 9. CDR1 is MNHEY, CDR2 SMNVEV, per germline (reference sequence). The CDR3 totals 14 residues. Here the CDR3 reads CASSLTGLLYGYTF. CDR3 nucleotides: TGTGCCAGCAGCCTGACAGGGCTCCTTTATGGCTACACCTTC.